This is a list of T cell receptor beta chains from one sample in a study of blood T cell repertoires in COVID-19. Clones were sequenced by immunoSEQ multiplex PCR, and TCRdb holds only the in-frame ones, with some missing. The sample lists under 250,000 clones; approximately 90% were seen once. Sequencing was done on a sample of PBMCs or T cells enriched from blood (not recorded which). These receptors were obtained from a man in his forties who had recovered from COVID-19. The CDR3 runs from the conserved cysteine through the conserved F or W. The D gene is left open where the match is weak. Some rows mark clone size as missing; the rest say once, few, many or name a class of expanded clone.

j_call	d_call	clone_size	v_call	cdr3_aa	cdr3_nt
TRBJ2-1	TRBD2	.	TRBV4-2	CASSQETSGRFVDEQFF	TGTGCCAGCAGCCAAGAAACTAGCGGGAGGTTTGTAGATGAGCAGTTCTTC
TRBJ1-2	.	once	TRBV19	CASSMASYGYTF	TGTGCCAGTAGTATGGCCAGCTATGGCTACACCTTC
TRBJ1-2	TRBD1	.	TRBV4-3	CASSQRRGQGADYGYTF	TGCGCCAGCAGCCAAAGACGGGGACAGGGGGCGGACTATGGCTACACCTTC
TRBJ1-2	.	.	TRBV27	CASSLSFRGYGYTF	TGTGCCAGCAGTTTATCTTTCAGGGGATATGGCTACACCTTC
TRBJ2-7	TRBD2	.	TRBV7-2	CASSLGRPTSGYEQYF	TGTGCCAGCAGCTTAGGTCGCCCGACTAGCGGATACGAGCAGTACTTC
TRBJ1-2	TRBD1	.	TRBV9	CASSAGTGGAVGYTF	TGTGCCAGCAGCGCCGGGACAGGGGGCGCGGTAGGCTACACCTTC
TRBJ1-1	TRBD1	once	TRBV10-3	CAISGTGTGFGTEAFF	TGTGCCATCAGTGGGACCGGGACAGGGTTTGGTACTGAAGCTTTCTTT
TRBJ2-7	.	.	TRBV2	CASSGTQRSSYEQYF	TGTGCCAGCAGTGGTACCCAGCGGTCCTCCTACGAGCAGTACTTC
TRBJ2-1	.	.	TRBV5-1	CASRGGGLNEQFF	TGCGCCAGCAGGGGGGGAGGACTGAATGAGCAGTTCTTC
TRBJ2-5	TRBD2	.	TRBV15	CATSRPPSGSPTQYF	TGTGCCACCAGCAGACCCCCTAGCGGGAGCCCGACCCAGTACTTC
TRBJ2-7	.	.	TRBV18	CASSPPGNPRSYEQYF	TGTGCCAGCTCACCACCCGGGAACCCTCGCTCCTACGAGCAGTACTTC
TRBJ2-1	.	.	TRBV11-2	CASSAYRSSSYNEQFF	TGTGCCAGCAGCGCCTATCGATCTAGCTCCTACAATGAGCAGTTCTTC
TRBJ2-3	TRBD2	.	TRBV4-2	CASSQAAGGRTDTQYF	TGTGCCAGCAGCCAAGCAGCGGGGGGGCGGACAGATACGCAGTATTTT
TRBJ2-1	.	.	TRBV2	CASSGAGLEQFF	TGTGCCAGCAGTGGGGCGGGTTTAGAGCAGTTCTTC
TRBJ2-7	.	.	TRBV6-6	CASSHGYGGRNSYEQYF	TGTGCCAGCAGTCACGGCTACGGGGGGCGAAACTCCTACGAGCAGTACTTC
TRBJ2-5	.	many	TRBV25-1	CASSEGGFQETQYF	TGTGCCAGCAGTGAGGGGGGATTCCAAGAGACCCAGTACTTC
TRBJ2-4	.	.	TRBV20-1	CSARGSTVFF	TGCAGTGCTAGAGGCTCAACAGTGTTCTTC
TRBJ1-1	.	.	TRBV25-1	CASMTSGWTEAFF	TGTGCCAGCATGACTTCGGGTTGGACTGAAGCTTTCTTT
TRBJ1-5	TRBD1	.	TRBV19	CASSTGGGQPQHF	TGTGCCAGTAGCACAGGGGGCGGACAGCCCCAGCATTTT
TRBJ2-2	TRBD2	.	TRBV9	CASSRGLAGGYWELFF	TGTGCCAGCAGCCGGGGACTAGCGGGGGGTTATTGGGAGCTGTTTTTT
TRBJ1-4	.	few	TRBV6-5	CASSLLRGWDEKLFF	TGTGCCAGCAGTTTGTTACGGGGGTGGGATGAAAAACTGTTTTTT
TRBJ1-3	.	.	TRBV30	CAWSWTPGNTIYF	TGTGCCTGGAGTTGGACACCTGGAAACACCATATATTTT
TRBJ1-2	.	.	TRBV7-2	CASSLDRSRFGLTF	TGTGCCAGCAGCTTAGACAGGTCGCGTTTCGGTCTCACCTTC
TRBJ2-3	.	.	TRBV28	CASSRRGTDTQYF	TGTGCCAGCAGTCGCAGGGGCACAGATACGCAGTATTTT
TRBJ2-2	.	.	TRBV18	CASSPTPGELFF	TGTGCCAGCTCACCAACTCCCGGGGAGCTGTTTTTT
TRBJ1-1	.	.	TRBV9	CASSASPVGPEAFF	TGTGCCAGCAGCGCATCCCCGGTGGGGCCTGAAGCTTTCTTT
TRBJ1-3	.	.	TRBV5-4	CASSGGGAGVSGNTIYF	TGTGCCAGCAGCGGAGGTGGGGCAGGGGTCTCTGGAAACACCATATATTTT
TRBJ2-5	TRBD2	once	TRBV3-1/TRBV3-2	CASSPGIGRAGEETQYF	TGTGCCAGCAGCCCCGGCATAGGACGGGCGGGGGAAGAGACCCAGTACTTC
TRBJ1-1	.	.	TRBV6-5	CASSYSTWGRSPEAFF	TGTGCCAGCAGTTACTCGACCTGGGGGCGAAGCCCTGAAGCTTTCTTT
TRBJ2-5	.	few	TRBV3-1/TRBV3-2	CASSQEYSQETQYF	TGTGCCAGCAGCCAAGAGTATTCCCAAGAGACCCAGTACTTC
TRBJ2-7	TRBD1	.	TRBV5-1	CASSQGQVVLYEQYF	TGCGCCAGCAGCCAAGGACAGGTCGTCCTCTACGAGCAGTACTTC
TRBJ2-7	TRBD2	.	TRBV6-2/TRBV6-3	CASSYMGPAGSSYEQYF	TGTGCCAGCAGTTACATGGGGCCAGCGGGGAGCTCCTACGAGCAGTACTTC
TRBJ2-7	.	.	TRBV12-2	CASRLFAGRTEQYF	TGTGCAAGTCGCTTATTCGCGGGAAGGACCGAGCAGTACTTC
TRBJ2-5	TRBD2	.	TRBV27	CASSPRSLAGQETQYF	TGTGCCAGCAGCCCGCGATCGCTAGCGGGTCAAGAGACCCAGTACTTC
TRBJ1-5	.	few	TRBV28	CASSWREPQHF	TGTGCCAGCAGCTGGAGGGAGCCCCAGCATTTT
TRBJ2-7	TRBD2	.	TRBV7-8	CASSVTSGYEQYF	TGTGCCAGCAGTGTTACTAGCGGCTACGAGCAGTACTTC
TRBJ1-1	.	.	TRBV12-3/TRBV12-4	CASSSTRATEAFF	TGTGCCAGCAGCAGTACCAGGGCCACTGAAGCTTTCTTT
TRBJ2-5	TRBD1	.	TRBV2	CASRDRGRVFQETQYF	TGTGCCAGCAGGGATAGGGGGCGAGTTTTTCAAGAGACCCAGTACTTC
TRBJ1-5	.	.	TRBV5-5	CASSLRDILLPQHF	TGTGCCAGCAGCTTGAGGGACATTCTGCTGCCCCAGCATTTT
TRBJ2-7	.	.	TRBV3-1/TRBV3-2	CASSQGEDEQYF	TGTGCCAGCAGCCAGGGAGAGGATGAGCAGTACTTC
TRBJ1-1	.	.	TRBV9	CASSVAGRGMGTEAFF	TGTGCCAGCAGCGTAGCTGGCAGGGGAATGGGCACTGAAGCTTTCTTT
TRBJ2-7	.	.	TRBV29-1	CSSSDRAGHEQYF	TGCAGCTCCTCCGACAGGGCGGGGCACGAGCAGTACTTC
TRBJ2-7	.	.	TRBV30	CAWSVFRLDLNEQYF	TGTGCCTGGAGTGTATTTAGGCTAGACCTCAACGAGCAGTACTTC
TRBJ1-3	.	.	TRBV30	CAWIDREKGSGNTIYF	TGTGCCTGGATAGATCGGGAGAAGGGCTCAGGAAACACCATATATTTT
TRBJ2-1	TRBD2	once	TRBV30	CAWSVYLAGAGNEQFF	TGTGCCTGGAGTGTTTATCTAGCGGGGGCAGGGAATGAGCAGTTCTTC
TRBJ1-3	.	.	TRBV3-1/TRBV3-2	CASSQTGGRNTIYF	TGTGCCAGCAGCCAGACAGGTGGGAGAAACACCATATATTTT
TRBJ2-1	.	few	TRBV6-5	CASSYRFPYNEQFF	TGTGCCAGCAGTTATAGATTCCCCTACAATGAGCAGTTCTTC
TRBJ2-5	TRBD1	.	TRBV5-4	CASSPLPGQGQETQYF	TGTGCCAGCAGCCCCCTTCCGGGACAGGGCCAAGAGACCCAGTACTTC
TRBJ1-4	TRBD1	.	TRBV29-1	CSVNLGTANEKLFF	TGCAGCGTTAACCTCGGGACAGCGAATGAAAAACTGTTTTTT
TRBJ2-3	.	.	TRBV7-3	CASSQGGGITDTQYF	TGTGCCAGCAGCCAGGGGGGCGGCATCACAGATACGCAGTATTTT
TRBJ1-2	.	many	TRBV6-1	CASSEINSRKMDGYTF	TGTGCCAGCAGTGAAATAAACAGCCGAAAGATGGATGGCTACACCTTC
TRBJ1-1	TRBD1	once	TRBV6-6	CASSPTGQGKPEAFF	TGTGCCAGCAGTCCGACGGGACAGGGAAAGCCTGAAGCTTTCTTT
TRBJ2-3	.	.	TRBV10-3	CASRQGTHSTDTQYF	TGTGCCAGCAGGCAGGGGACCCACAGCACAGATACGCAGTATTTT
TRBJ1-5	TRBD1	once	TRBV2	CASSRDRGWGQPQHF	TGTGCCAGCAGTCGGGACAGGGGGTGGGGTCAGCCCCAGCATTTT